A single sample is the source of the 13 T cell receptor beta chains below, sequenced in a study of T-cell reconstitution after alpha-beta-depleted transplantation in children. Preparation of the TCRbeta library involved a method that used unique molecular identifiers. One entry per CDR3 protein, called by TCRdb with MiXCR from the PCR reads. The sample includes 500,000 to 650,000 distinct CDR3 sequences, over 10% of them seen just once. The starting material was PBMCs, mostly from graft donor cells, obtained 360 days after TCRalphabeta/CD19-depleted stem cell transplant. The receptors derive from a male patient younger than 18 who had a stem cell transplant for acute myeloid leukemia, so the T cells may come from the graft donor.

This clonotype was counted a few times. The chain employs TRBV29-1 and TRBJ2-7, with D maybe TRBD1 (6 bases). V was trimmed by 6 bases and J by 0 bases, leaving 15 bases between them. The CDR3 contains 14 residues. Germline CDR1 and CDR2: SQVTM and ANQGSEA. CDR3 sequence reads: CSVADSLSSYEQYF. The CDR3 DNA follows: TGCAGCGTCGCGGACAGCCTCTCCTCCTACGAGCAGTACTTC.

This clonotype has at least ten counts. V gene TRBV9 combines with J gene TRBJ2-7, with 9 bases lining up with TRBD1. The CDR3 runs 12 residues. CDR1 is SGDLS and CDR2 is YYNGEE in the germline V gene. The ends lost 7 bases at V and 4 bases at J; junction bases unmatched: 3. The CDR3 DNA is TGTGCCAGCCAGACAGGGGGTTACGAGCAGTACTTC. This translates into CASQTGGYEQYF.

This clonotype was found a few times. The chain combines TRBV4-3 with TRBJ2-1, with D perhaps matching TRBD2 (6 bases). Germline loops: CDR1 LGHNA, CDR2 YSLEER. The CDR3 is made up of 20 amino acids. V was shortened by 0 bases and J by 0 bases, with 21 bases between the two germline ends. CDR3 sequence (DNA): TGCGCCAGCAGCCAAGAGTGGGGGGTAGCGCCTCGATACTCCTACAATGAGCAGTTCTTC. Protein product: CASSQEWGVAPRYSYNEQFF.

This clonotype was seen a handful of times. The chain has TRBV29-1 and TRBJ1-6; 7 positions match TRBD1. The CDR3 has 13 residues. V lost 4 bases and J lost 7; bases outside the gene matches: 4. CDR1 is SQVTM and CDR2 is ANQGSEA in the germline V gene. The CDR3 is CSVGTGLNSPLHF. The CDR3, as DNA: TGCAGCGTTGGGACAGGATTAAATTCACCCCTCCACTTT.

The chain employs TRBV29-1 and TRBJ1-1; D is ambiguous. The V and J ends lost 7 bases and 7 bases respectively, with 16 bases between them. CDR1 is SQVTM, CDR2 ANQGSEA, per germline. The CDR3 runs to 12 residues. The CDR3 DNA reads as TGCAGCGCCGCCCGGCCCGGGGATGAAGCTTTCTTT. Translated: CSAARPGDEAFF.

This clonotype occurred many times. V is TRBV27 and J is TRBJ2-2; 11 bases line up with TRBD2. The CDR3 runs to 15 residues. CDR1 and CDR2 from the germline V gene are MNHEY and SMNVEV (reference sequence). V lost 5 bases, J lost 7 bases, and 6 bases stayed unmatched. CDR3 sequence: CASSLAGGRGGELFF. Written as DNA, the CDR3 is TGTGCCAGCAGTCTAGCGGGAGGTAGAGGCGGGGAGCTGTTTTTT.

The chain links TRBV27 to TRBJ2-7, with no clear D. CDR1 is MNHEY and CDR2 is SMNVEV in the germline V gene (reference sequence). This CDR3 contains 14 residues. Trimming took 0 bases from V and 5 from J, leaving 11 bases between them. The DNA for the CDR3 is TGTGCCAGCAGTTTATCCACCTCTCCTGACGAGCAGTACTTC. Its translation: CASSLSTSPDEQYF.

V usage is TRBV18 and J usage is TRBJ1-5; the match to TRBD1 covers 8 bases. The CDR3 runs to 14 residues. Germline CDR1 is KGHSH and CDR2 is LQKENI. The V segment lost 6 bases and the J segment 6 bases; nucleotides outside the gene matches: 7. CDR3 sequence reads: CASSQTGAGQPQHF. The CDR3 nucleotides are TGTGCCAGCTCGCAGACAGGGGCTGGTCAGCCCCAGCATTTT.

This clonotype is medium-sized. The V gene is TRBV7-2, the J gene TRBJ2-7, with D perhaps being TRBD1 or TRBD2 (6 bases each). V lost 5 bases to trimming and J lost 7 bases, with 18 bases between them. Germline lookup yields CDR1 SGHTA and CDR2 FQGNSA. This CDR3 comprises 14 residues. CDR3 DNA: TGTGCCAGCAGCCCTACCCTTCAAGGGGGGGAGCAGTACTTC. It is translated as CASSPTLQGGEQYF.

At least ten counts were recorded for this clonotype. This chain uses TRBV20-1 with TRBJ2-2; 8 bases are shared with TRBD2. This CDR3 contains 14 residues. CDR1 is DFQATT and CDR2 is SNEGSKA in the germline V gene (reference sequence). The V and J ends lost 2 bases and 4 bases, in that order; junction bases with no gene match: 3. The CDR3 DNA reads as TGCAGTGCTAGAAACGCGGGAGGCACCGGGGAGCTGTTTTTT. Protein sequence: CSARNAGGTGELFF.

In its sample, this clonotype was seen many times. J is TRBJ2-3 and V is TRBV14; D is ambiguous. CDR1 and CDR2 from the germline V gene are SGHDN and FVKESK. This CDR3 spans 16 amino acids. V lost 1 base, J lost 0 bases, and 11 bases lay in between. CDR3 region: CASSQGWGTSTDTQYF. The CDR3, as DNA: TGTGCCAGCAGCCAAGGATGGGGTACTAGCACAGATACGCAGTATTTT.

The chain carries TRBV6-5 and TRBJ2-3, with D perhaps matching TRBD2 (5 bases). V was shortened by 1 base and J by 0 bases, with 14 bases between the two germline ends. The CDR3 is 17 residues long. The V gene's germline CDR1 is MNHEY and CDR2 SVGAGI. The CDR3 DNA is TGTGCCAGCAGTTACTTCCGGACTGCCTCTAGCACAGATACGCAGTATTTT. Protein sequence: CASSYFRTASSTDTQYF.

The table lists this clonotype with a few counts. V usage is TRBV10-2 and J usage is TRBJ2-3; possible D gene TRBD2, 7 bases. Germline CDR1 reads WSHSY; CDR2 reads SAAADI. This CDR3 region has 15 residues. V shed 11 bases and J shed 1 base, with 19 bases lying between them. For the CDR3, the DNA is TGCGCCGCCTTAGGATGGGAGGGGGGCACAGATACGCAGTATTTT. Translating it yields CAALGWEGGTDTQYF.